Presented here are 18 T cell receptor beta chains from one specimen sequenced in a study of blood T cell repertoires in COVID-19. Produced via immunoSEQ multiplex PCR; TCRdb's table is partial and in-frame only. The data hold some 48,000 clones, with roughly nine tenths observed a single time. The sequencing sample was made of peripheral blood. All receptors come from a woman at least 80 years old with acute or convalescent COVID-19.

The genes are TRBV10-3 and TRBJ2-7; 11 bases line up with TRBD2. Per germline, CDR1 ENHRY and CDR2 SYGVKD. Trimming removed 5 bases from V and 3 bases from J; junction bases left unmatched: 3. The length of the CDR3 is 14 residues. The CDR3 DNA reads as TGTGCCATCAGTTCCGGGACTAGCGGCTACGAGCAGTACTTC. Translation: CAISSGTSGYEQYF.

V gene TRBV30 combines with J gene TRBJ2-1; the match to TRBD1 covers 10 bases. Germline V gene sequence: CDR1 GTSNPN, CDR2 SVGIG (reference sequence). This CDR3 spans 13 amino acids. V lost 5 bases, J lost 7 bases, and 5 bases stayed unmatched. The CDR3 DNA follows: TGTGCCTGGGAGGGGGACAGGGGAAATGAGCAGTTCTTC. Residues: CAWEGDRGNEQFF.

The V call is TRBV10-1, the J call TRBJ2-3; perhaps TRBD1 as D (6 bases). CDR3 length equals 13 residues. Germline-derived CDR1 and CDR2 are WNHNN and SYGVQD (reference sequence). V lost 4 bases and J 6 bases, leaving 11 bases between the germline ends. DNA of the CDR3: TGCGCCAGCAGTGGATCGAGGGGGGATACGCAGTATTTT. Its translation: CASSGSRGDTQYF.

This chain joins TRBV6-6 and TRBJ2-3, with 7 nucleotides matching TRBD1. V shed 7 bases and J 1 base; nucleotides not matched to a gene: 2. Germline CDR1 reads MNHNY; CDR2 reads SVGAGI (reference sequence). This CDR3 has 13 residues. The CDR3 DNA follows: TGTGCCAGCAAGGGGGCTCGCACAGATACGCAGTATTTT. It translates to CASKGARTDTQYF.

The chain is built from TRBV5-1 and TRBJ1-6; TRBD1 aligns across 8 bases. Germline values: CDR1 SGHRS, CDR2 YFSETQ. This CDR3 contains 14 residues. The J segment lost 6 bases and the V segment lost 4 bases, leaving 3 bases of the junction unmatched. The CDR3 reads CASSPTGGNSPLHF. The CDR3 DNA reads TGCGCCAGCAGCCCAACAGGGGGTAATTCACCCCTCCACTTT.

The CDR3 reads CASSQDRISGNTIYF. CDR3 sequence (DNA): TGTGCCAGTAGTCAAGACAGGATCTCTGGAAACACCATATATTTT. The chain joins TRBV19 to TRBJ1-3, with D possibly matching TRBD1 (6 bases). The V gene's germline CDR1 is LNHDA and CDR2 SQIVND (reference sequence). Between the trimmed V and J ends, which lost 5 bases and 0 bases, there was a span of 11 bases. The CDR3 is 15 residues long.

The chain uses TRBV7-8 and TRBJ1-2; 11 bases agree with TRBD1. CDR1 and CDR2 (germline): SGHVS, FQNEAQ. The CDR3 sequence is 14 residues long. V dropped 6 bases and J dropped 8; count of bases not matched to a gene: 8. CDR3 sequence (DNA): TGTGCCAGCAGACAGGACAGGGGGCCTGGCGGCTACACCTTC. This sequence encodes CASRQDRGPGGYTF.

The chain's CDR3 is CASSFPGGDSYGYTF. The CDR3, as DNA: TGTGCCAGTAGTTTTCCAGGGGGCGATTCCTATGGCTACACCTTC. The chain carries TRBV19 and TRBJ1-2; 8 bases map to TRBD1. CDR1 and CDR2 (germline): LNHDA, SQIVND (reference sequence). V gave up 5 bases and J gave up 4 bases; unmatched junction bases: 9. This CDR3 comprises 15 residues.

The genes are TRBV19 and TRBJ1-2; D is unresolved. This CDR3 has 15 amino acids. Trimming removed 5 bases at V and 3 bases at J, with 16 bases between. Germline CDR1 and CDR2: LNHDA and SQIVND (reference sequence). As DNA, the CDR3 is TGTGCCAGTAGTGAACAACCGCAACCCCACTATGGCTACACCTTC. This gives the protein CASSEQPQPHYGYTF.

V gene TRBV19 combines with J gene TRBJ2-6, with a tentative D call TRBD1 (6 bases). This CDR3 comprises 18 residues. Germline lookup yields CDR1 LNHDA and CDR2 SQIVND (reference sequence). V dropped 5 bases and J dropped 1 base, with 18 bases sitting between them. CDR3 DNA: TGTGCCAGTAGTTCGGCAGGGGCCATGGAATCTGGGGCCAACGTCCTGACTTTC. Translated: CASSSAGAMESGANVLTF.

The rearrangement links TRBV27 to TRBJ2-2; D might be TRBD2 (5 bases). The V gene lost 7 bases and the J gene lost 1 base, with 10 bases spanning the gap. The CDR3 contains 14 residues. CDR1 and CDR2 from the germline V gene are MNHEY and SMNVEV (reference sequence). CDR3: CASTRERNTGELFF. The CDR3 DNA reads as TGTGCCAGCACTAGGGAGAGGAACACCGGGGAGCTGTTTTTT.

This clone was counted a few times. The V call is TRBV15, the J call TRBJ1-5; D uncertain. The CDR3 totals 18 residues. V gave up 3 bases and J gave up 7 bases, with 25 bases separating them. Germline CDR1 is LNHNV and CDR2 is YYDKDF (reference sequence). The CDR3 DNA sequence: TGTGCCACCAGCAGCGCGGAGCCCGGGTCCTGGAGGATACAGCCCCAGCATTTT. Its translation is CATSSAEPGSWRIQPQHF.

This sequence joins TRBV3-1 (or the pseudogene TRBV3-2) and TRBJ2-1, with 14 bases aligning to TRBD2. The CDR3 sequence is 18 residues long. Trimming took 2 bases from V and 7 from J; bases not matched to a gene: 10. CDR1 and CDR2 (germline): LGHDT, YNNKEL (reference sequence). CDR3 sequence reads: CASSQSPGLAGGRNEQFF. In DNA form, the CDR3 reads TGTGCCAGCAGCCAAAGCCCAGGACTAGCGGGGGGAAGGAATGAGCAGTTCTTC.

This clone is a singleton in its sample. The chain combines TRBV5-4 with TRBJ2-5; TRBD2 agrees at 10 bases. V was clipped by 3 bases and J by 4 bases; unmatched bases: 9. The germline V gene encodes CDR1 SGHNT and CDR2 YYREEE (reference sequence). This CDR3 is built from 16 residues. This CDR3 reads CASSSKRGGLSETQYF. CDR3 DNA: TGTGCCAGCAGCTCTAAGCGGGGGGGCCTTTCAGAGACCCAGTACTTC.

The chain recombines TRBV6-5 with TRBJ1-1; 7 nucleotides agree with TRBD1. This CDR3 region has 14 residues. Germline values: CDR1 MNHEY, CDR2 SVGAGI. The trim removed 7 bases at V and 11 bases at J, leaving 16 bases unmatched. The CDR3 region has the DNA TGTGCCAGCACCCCCGGGACAGCGAATATCGACGCTTTCTTT. Translated, it gives CASTPGTANIDAFF.

V usage is TRBV5-6 and J usage is TRBJ1-1; tentatively, D is TRBD1 (5 bases). CDR3 size: 15 residues. Per germline, CDR1 SGHDT and CDR2 YYEEEE. V was trimmed by 7 bases and J by 5 bases, leaving 21 bases between them. Here the CDR3 DNA reads TGTGCCAGCGGGCGGGGCACAGGCCAGGCAACTGAAGCTTTCTTT. Translated, it gives CASGRGTGQATEAFF.

This chain uses TRBV6-6 with TRBJ2-7; D is perhaps TRBD2 (6 bases). This CDR3 contains 14 residues. Per germline, CDR1 MNHNY and CDR2 SVGAGI (reference sequence). V was trimmed by 2 bases and J by 3 bases, leaving 11 bases between them. The CDR3 reads CASSYRGYDYEQYV. In nucleotides, the CDR3 is TGTGCCAGCAGTTACCGGGGGTACGACTACGAGCAGTACGTC.

The chain uses TRBV10-2 and TRBJ1-4, with 9 nucleotides matching TRBD1. J lost 6 bases, V lost 9 bases, and 8 bases had no gene match. Looked up from germline, CDR1 is WSHSY and CDR2 is SAAADI. This CDR3 is built from 14 residues. CDR3 nucleotides: TGCGCCAGTACCCCGACAGGGGGTGATGAAAAACTGTTTTTT. This codes for CASTPTGGDEKLFF.